The sample holds a few counts of the clone carrying this T cell receptor (beta chain). This sample is part of a study of T-cell reconstitution after alpha-beta-depleted transplantation in children. Preparation of the TCRbeta library used unique molecular identifiers. TCRdb used MiXCR to reprocess the PCR reads, holding one entry per CDR3 protein. Here the sample spans a few hundred thousand distinct CDR3 sequences, about 24% being singletons. The starting material was PBMCs, mostly from graft donor cells, obtained 360 days after TCRalphabeta/CD19-depleted stem cell transplant. This TCR came from a female patient aged 2-15 years who had a stem cell transplant for congenital amegakaryocytic thrombocytopenia, so the T cells may come from the graft donor.

In DNA, the CDR3 is TGTGCCAGCAGTTTATATGGGCTGGGTTTTAGCAATCAGCCCCAGCATTTT. Translated, it gives CASSLYGLGFSNQPQHF. The chain has TRBV28 and TRBJ1-5, with no clear D. The CDR3 loop spans 17 amino acids. V gave up 1 base and J gave up 0 bases, with 13 bases separating them. Germline loops: CDR1 MDHEN, CDR2 SYDVKM.